The TCR beta chain described here comes from a study of T cell responses to AZD1222 COVID-19 vaccine. Study outcomes and limitations: Researchers took repertoire samples only after the peak T cell response had come. Along spike, vaccine-associated CD4 TCRs were found throughout, with dominance at 160-218 and 743-854. Donor demographics were predominantly white British with a female majority; clonal diversity may be underestimated.

The method was immunoSEQ multiplex PCR; TCRdb's version includes in-frame clones alone and lacks a portion of them. The profile shows about 120,000 clones, roughly 90% of them singletons. Comments on this clone: What it binds is unknown.

Germline values: CDR1 MNHEY, CDR2 SMNVEV (reference sequence). This CDR3 has 11 residues. Trimming took 5 bases from V and 2 from J, leaving 1 base between them. The rearrangement uses TRBV27 and TRBJ1-3, with D unclear. Here the sequenced sample was peripheral blood, taken on day 0 of AZD1222 vaccination. This clonotype was sampled from an adult in good health. The CDR3 is CASSTGNTIYF. In DNA form, the CDR3 reads TGTGCCAGCAGTACTGGAAACACCATATATTTT.